A single T cell receptor (beta chain) is shown here with its context. Blood (approximately 2.3 ml) was collected from every donor individually. Template switching appended UMIs that held a 6-nucleotide sample barcode. TCRalpha and TCRbeta cDNA went through two nested PCRs of around 15 and 9 cycles. TCRdb re-called the 5' RACE reads and catalogs CDR3 proteins one per entry, DNA excluded. The sample table sets out over 110,000 distinct CDR3 sequences. Germline CDR1 reads SGHDT; CDR2 reads YYEEEE. This CDR3 contains 15 residues. The source of the sample is a study of monozygotic twins with inflammatory bowel disease.

The sample comprised blood. The V gene is TRBV5-6, the J gene TRBJ2-1. This TCR derives from a human donor with ulcerative colitis or Crohn's disease, or a healthy co-twin of an affected twin (not recorded which). CDR3 loop: CASSLGGGSHNEQFF.